This entry lists 30 T cell receptor beta chains sequenced from one sample in a study of T cell changes during pregnancy in multiple sclerosis. Only in-frame clones appear in the TCRdb table, and some are missing; sequencing was by immunoSEQ multiplex PCR. The table records approximately 49,000 clones, almost 90% of them present only once. This specimen consisted of peripheral blood, obtained after pregnancy. The receptor source for this set is a female donor in good health, enrolled as a control in a pregnancy study.

The sample holds many counts of this clone. This rearrangement joins TRBV11-2 to TRBJ2-7, with D possibly being TRBD1 (6 bases). The germline CDR1 and CDR2 sequences are SGHAT and FQNNGV. Trimming took off 1 base at V and 6 bases at J, with 7 bases between the two ends. CDR3 length equals 12 residues. The chain's CDR3 is CASSLGGPEQYF. The CDR3 nucleotides are TGTGCCAGCAGCTTAGGGGGGCCCGAGCAGTACTTC.

The V gene is TRBV6-1, the J gene TRBJ2-7; 7 bases line up with TRBD2. The CDR3 contains 14 residues. Looked up from germline, CDR1 is MNHNS and CDR2 is SASEGT. V lost 3 bases, J lost 3 bases, and 5 bases stayed unmatched. The CDR3 nucleotides read TGTGCCAGCAGTGATGGGGAGGGCTTCTACGAGCAGTACTTC. This gives the protein CASSDGEGFYEQYF.

CDR3 amino acids: CASSQAAAPLHF. The CDR3 nucleotides are TGCGCCAGCAGCCAAGCTGCAGCACCCCTCCACTTT. V usage is TRBV4-1 and J usage is TRBJ1-6; no definite D call. This CDR3 contains 12 residues. V lost 1 base and J lost 11, with 6 bases in between. CDR1 and CDR2 (germline): MGHRA, YSYEKL.

This rearrangement joins TRBV7-2 to TRBJ2-6; perhaps TRBD1 as D (5 bases). Per germline, CDR1 SGHTA and CDR2 FQGNSA. Trimming pared 4 bases from V and 2 bases from J, leaving 9 bases between. The length of the CDR3 is 15 residues. The CDR3 protein is CASSSQGPGANVLTF. DNA of the CDR3: TGTGCCAGCAGCTCTCAGGGTCCTGGGGCCAACGTCCTGACTTTC. Based on the CDR3 plus reference TRBV7-2 and TRBJ2-6, the full variable domain is GAGVSQSPSNKVTEKGKDVELRCDPISGHTALYWYRQSLGQGLEFLIYFQGNSAPDKSGLPSDRFSAERTGGSVSTLTIQRTQQEDSAVYLCASSSQGPGANVLTFGAGSRLTVL.

Only a few counts were recorded for this clone. This chain connects TRBV15 to TRBJ2-1; D possibly corresponds to TRBD2 (5 bases). Trimming took 7 bases from V and 9 from J, leaving 19 bases between them. Germline CDR1 is LNHNV and CDR2 is YYDKDF (reference sequence). The CDR3 extends over 14 amino acids. The CDR3 nucleotides read TGTGCCACCACCGAAGGTGGGGAGATAGGTGAGCAGTTCTTC. Translation gives CATTEGGEIGEQFF.

This sequence joins TRBV9 and TRBJ2-2, with 7 bases that match TRBD2. Germline values: CDR1 SGDLS, CDR2 YYNGEE. The V gene end was trimmed by 4 bases and the J gene end by 3 bases; junction bases not matched to a gene: 6. The length of the CDR3 is 15 residues. This chain's CDR3 is CASSFRGRDTGELFF. As DNA, the CDR3 is TGTGCCAGCAGCTTCCGAGGGAGGGACACCGGGGAGCTGTTTTTT. Drawing the rest from reference TRBV9 and TRBJ2-2, the complete variable domain is DSGVTQTPKHLITATGQRVTLRCSPRSGDLSVYWYQQSLDQGLQFLIQYYNGEERAKGNILERFSAQQFPDLHSELNLSSLELGDSALYFCASSFRGRDTGELFFGEGSRLTVL.

The chain has TRBV6-5 and TRBJ1-2; 8 positions match TRBD1. V dropped 2 bases and J dropped 1; count of bases not matched to a gene: 6. Germline lookup yields CDR1 MNHEY and CDR2 SVGAGI. CDR3 length: 16 residues. The CDR3 protein is CASSYTGQVLNYGYTF. The CDR3 DNA is TGTGCCAGCAGTTACACGGGACAGGTCCTTAACTATGGCTACACCTTC.

The chain employs TRBV27 and TRBJ1-2, with a possible D match to TRBD1 (6 bases). Germline V gives CDR1 MNHEY, CDR2 SMNVEV (reference sequence). Trimming cost V 5 bases and J 8 bases, with 18 bases left between them. The CDR3 covers 14 residues. The CDR3 sequence is CASSPLVGGLGYTF. The CDR3 DNA follows: TGTGCCAGCAGTCCCCTCGTGGGGGGGCTGGGCTACACCTTC.

The J gene is TRBJ2-5, the V gene TRBV28; weak D call: TRBD2 (5 bases). This CDR3 comprises 13 residues. The V gene lost 2 bases and the J gene lost 7 bases, with 11 bases spanning the gap. Germline V gene data show CDR1 as MDHEN and CDR2 as SYDVKM. CDR3 region: CASSLGSEGTQYF. The CDR3 DNA reads as TGTGCCAGCAGTTTAGGTAGCGAGGGGACCCAGTACTTC.

V usage is TRBV2 and J usage is TRBJ1-4, with TRBD1 identical over 7 bases. Trimming cost V 6 bases and J 5 bases; bases outside gene matches: 12. From germline, CDR1 is SNHLY and CDR2 FYNNEI. CDR3 size: 16 residues. In nucleotides, the CDR3 is TGTGCCAGCAGGGGAGGATGGGACAGCACAAATGAAAAACTGTTTTTT. Protein sequence: CASRGGWDSTNEKLFF. Supplemented by reference TRBV2 and TRBJ1-4, the full variable domain reads EPEVTQTPSHQVTQMGQEVILRCVPISNHLYFYWYRQILGQKVEFLVSFYNNEISEKSEIFDDQFSVERPDGSNFTLKIRSTKLEDSAMYFCASRGGWDSTNEKLFFGSGTQLSVL.

A few counts support this clone. The chain couples TRBV15 to TRBJ1-4; a weak D match, TRBD1 (5 bases). CDR1 and CDR2 from the germline V gene are LNHNV and YYDKDF (reference sequence). V gave up 0 bases and J gave up 8 bases, with 16 bases separating them. The CDR3 extends over 16 amino acids. DNA of the CDR3: TGTGCCACCAGCAGAGATACGAGTGGGGGGTCAGAAAAACTGTTTTTT. Translating it yields CATSRDTSGGSEKLFF.

This clone was detected a few times. V gene TRBV6-6 combines with J gene TRBJ2-2; the D gene is possibly TRBD1 (6 bases). V was shortened by 6 bases and J by 4 bases, with 15 bases between the two germline ends. The CDR3 covers 15 residues. Germline-derived CDR1 and CDR2 are MNHNY and SVGAGI (reference sequence). The chain's CDR3 is CASRDLGALTGELFF. In DNA form, the CDR3 reads TGTGCCAGCAGAGACTTGGGGGCACTCACCGGGGAGCTGTTTTTT.

The table lists this clone with a count of one. The chain employs TRBV19 and TRBJ2-5; D is undetermined. V was clipped by 5 bases and J by 3 bases, with 16 bases between them. Germline lookup yields CDR1 LNHDA and CDR2 SQIVND (reference sequence). The CDR3 runs 15 residues. The CDR3 nucleotides are TGTGCCAGTAGTCATAGGTCCCTAGGAAAAGAGACCCAGTACTTC. It yields the protein CASSHRSLGKETQYF.

V gene TRBV11-2 combines with J gene TRBJ1-5; D gene unclear. Trimming removed 3 bases at V and 2 bases at J, with 11 bases between. The CDR3 spans 15 residues. Germline V lookup: CDR1 SGHAT, CDR2 FQNNGV. CDR3: CASSFDFRGNQPQHF. CDR3 sequence (DNA): TGTGCCAGCAGCTTCGACTTCCGGGGCAATCAGCCCCAGCATTTT.

The V call is TRBV7-9, the J call TRBJ2-3; 10 bases are shared with TRBD1. CDR1 SEHNR and CDR2 FQNEAQ come from the germline V gene (reference sequence). The CDR3 totals 13 residues. V dropped 5 bases and J dropped 13; count of bases not matched to a gene: 9. CDR3 coding DNA: TGTGCCAGCAGCCCCCCCGGGACAGGGGAGAAGTATTTT. Translated, it gives CASSPPGTGEKYF.

The V gene is TRBV7-2, the J gene TRBJ1-2, with 8 bases matching TRBD1. Germline V gene data show CDR1 as SGHTA and CDR2 as FQGNSA. J gave up 8 bases and V 5 bases, and 10 bases lay outside the gene matches. This CDR3 has 14 amino acids. The CDR3 sequence is CASSPQRTGSGYTF. CDR3 coding DNA: TGTGCCAGCAGCCCACAAAGGACAGGGAGCGGCTACACCTTC. The whole variable domain, filled in from reference TRBV7-2 and TRBJ1-2, reads GAGVSQSPSNKVTEKGKDVELRCDPISGHTALYWYRQSLGQGLEFLIYFQGNSAPDKSGLPSDRFSAERTGGSVSTLTIQRTQQEDSAVYLCASSPQRTGSGYTFGSGTRLTVV.

This clone appeared a few times. The rearrangement joins TRBV6-1 to TRBJ1-1; D is unresolved. The CDR3 contains 13 residues. Germline CDR1 MNHNS, CDR2 SASEGT. V lost 3 bases and J 5 bases, leaving 10 bases between the germline ends. In DNA form, the CDR3 reads TGTGCCAGCAGTGAGAGGGTACGAACTGAAGCTTTCTTT. Its protein is CASSERVRTEAFF.

J is TRBJ2-7 and V is TRBV27, with D maybe TRBD1 (6 bases). V was cut by 4 bases and J by 7 bases, with 17 bases left in between. Germline V CDR1 and CDR2: MNHEY, SMNVEV (reference sequence). The CDR3 has 14 residues. The DNA of the CDR3 is TGTGCCAGCAGTTCCCAGGGGCCTTCGGAGGAGCAGTACTTC. It codes for CASSSQGPSEEQYF.

The chain is built from TRBV7-9 and TRBJ2-3; 7 nucleotides line up with TRBD2. CDR3 size: 17 residues. The V gene end was trimmed by 4 bases and the J gene end by 4 bases; junction bases not matched to a gene: 14. Germline V CDR1 and CDR2: SEHNR, FQNEAQ (reference sequence). The CDR3 bases are TGTGCCAGCAGCTACGGGGGGATCGAGGCCCTCCCAGATACGCAGTATTTT. Its translation: CASSYGGIEALPDTQYF.

The V call is TRBV28, the J call TRBJ1-1; 8 nucleotides agree with TRBD1. CDR3 length: 15 residues. V lost 4 bases to trimming and J lost 3 bases; unmatched junction nucleotides: 7. Looked up from germline, CDR1 is MDHEN and CDR2 is SYDVKM. For the CDR3, the DNA is TGTGCCAGCAGTTCAGGGGGCGCGAGGGACACTGAAGCTTTCTTT. This codes for CASSSGGARDTEAFF.

The rearrangement joins TRBV18 to TRBJ1-3, with a weak D call TRBD1 (5 bases). The CDR3 spans 17 residues. CDR1 and CDR2 from the germline V gene are KGHSH and LQKENI. Trimming stripped 6 bases from V and 0 bases from J, with 18 bases between. The CDR3 spells CASSLDSAGFSGNTIYF. The CDR3 DNA reads TGTGCCAGCTCCCTGGATTCCGCAGGGTTCTCTGGAAACACCATATATTTT.

This chain joins TRBV6-4 and TRBJ2-1, with D possibly being TRBD2 (5 bases). This CDR3 comprises 15 residues. Germline assignment: CDR1 MRHNA and CDR2 SNTAGT. The V and J ends lost 3 bases and 7 bases respectively, with 16 bases between them. CDR3 DNA: TGTGCCAGCAGTGAGGAGGATAGCGTGGGAAATGAGCAGTTCTTC. This translates into CASSEEDSVGNEQFF.

The rearrangement uses TRBV14 and TRBJ2-7; TRBD1 matches at 8 bases. The CDR3 length is 17 residues. V dropped 0 bases and J dropped 6; count of bases not matched to a gene: 13. The germline CDR1 and CDR2 sequences are SGHDN and FVKESK. CDR3 amino acids: CASSQDRTGRTGIEQYF. The CDR3 DNA is TGTGCCAGCAGCCAAGATAGGACAGGGAGAACGGGGATCGAGCAGTACTTC.

V gene TRBV25-1 combines with J gene TRBJ1-1; possible D gene TRBD1, 5 bases. Germline V CDR1 and CDR2: MGHDK, SYGVNS. CDR3 length: 15 amino acids. Deletions cut 4 bases from V and 4 bases from J, with 16 bases between. The DNA of the CDR3 is TGTGCCAGCAGTGCCCCGACGGGCGGGGGCACTGAAGCTTTCTTT. Protein sequence: CASSAPTGGGTEAFF.

The chain couples TRBV5-6 to TRBJ1-1, with D tentatively TRBD1 (5 bases). The CDR3 extends over 14 amino acids. Trimming shortened V by 0 bases and J by 4 bases, and 10 bases separated the two germline ends. Per germline, CDR1 SGHDT and CDR2 YYEEEE. The CDR3 bases are TGTGCCAGCAGCTTGGGGCAGGGCATCACTGAAGCTTTCTTT. The encoded protein is CASSLGQGITEAFF.

The J gene is TRBJ2-2, the V gene TRBV9; a weak D match, TRBD1 (6 bases). Trimming took off 3 bases at V and 3 bases at J, with 9 bases between the two ends. This CDR3 contains 14 residues. The germline gives CDR1 SGDLS, CDR2 YYNGEE. The CDR3 DNA sequence: TGTGCCAGCAGCGGACAGGAACACACCGGGGAGCTGTTTTTT. This gives the protein CASSGQEHTGELFF. Filled out from reference TRBV9 and TRBJ2-2, the complete variable domain reads DSGVTQTPKHLITATGQRVTLRCSPRSGDLSVYWYQQSLDQGLQFLIQYYNGEERAKGNILERFSAQQFPDLHSELNLSSLELGDSALYFCASSGQEHTGELFFGEGSRLTVL.

The chain employs TRBV11-2 and TRBJ1-1; 9 positions match TRBD1. Germline V CDR1 and CDR2: SGHAT, FQNNGV. V was pared by 1 base and J by 1 base, with 4 bases of the junction left unmatched. The CDR3 sequence is 16 residues long. The CDR3 coding sequence is TGTGCCAGCAGCTTAGGGACAGGGGTAACGAACACTGAAGCTTTCTTT. Protein sequence: CASSLGTGVTNTEAFF.

The V gene is TRBV9, the J gene TRBJ2-2, with 10 bases that match TRBD1. V lost 3 bases, J lost 6 bases, and 14 bases stayed unmatched. CDR1 and CDR2 (germline): SGDLS, YYNGEE. This CDR3 region has 18 residues. DNA of the CDR3: TGTGCCAGCAGCGGTAGGCAGCGGGACAGGGGTTGGGCCGGGGAGCTGTTTTTT. Amino acid sequence: CASSGRQRDRGWAGELFF.

CDR3 in amino acids: CASSPRTANYGYTF. In DNA, the CDR3 is TGTGCCAGCAGCCCCCGGACAGCTAACTATGGCTACACCTTC. The chain couples TRBV7-2 to TRBJ1-2; TRBD1 might be the D (6 bases). The CDR3 extends over 14 amino acids. Trimming stripped 5 bases from V and 0 bases from J, with 10 bases between. Germline V gene data show CDR1 as SGHTA and CDR2 as FQGNSA.

The CDR3, as DNA: TGTGCCAGCAGTGACTCGGAGGGAGGGAACACCGGGGAGCTGTTTTTT. It codes for CASSDSEGGNTGELFF. This chain uses TRBV6-4 with TRBJ2-2, with a tentative D call TRBD2 (6 bases). V was clipped by 0 bases and J by 1 base, with 9 bases between them. Per the germline V gene, CDR1 is MRHNA and CDR2 is SNTAGT. This CDR3 has 16 residues.